This TCR beta chain was observed in a study of cytomegalovirus exposure and HLA in healthy donors. Trimming cost V 1 base and J 0 bases, with 7 bases left between them. Looked up from germline, CDR1 is LGHNT and CDR2 is FRNRAP. There are 15 residues in the CDR3. This clone was picked up a small number of times. Its antigen is not identified. Broader study findings: Sequencing had likely introduced a cluster of highly shared sequence variants as an artifact.

PCR was performed using 60 Vbeta and 13 Jbeta primers. TCRdb's table, derived via immunoSEQ multiplex PCR, lists solely in-frame clones and lacks some. The data contain more than 85,000 clones, about 83% of them singletons. The sample comprised PBMCs. The V call is TRBV12-5, the J call TRBJ1-5; tentative D call: TRBD1 (5 bases). This TCR derives from a man aged 18 to 35 in good health and CMV-seronegative. CDR3 nucleotide sequence: TGTGCTAGTGGTTTGGGGGGCCATAGCAATCAGCCCCAGCATTTT. Encoded protein: CASGLGGHSNQPQHF.